Presented here are 26 T cell receptor beta chains from one specimen sequenced in a study of CD8 T cells in ankylosing spondylitis. Study-wide points: About 8 highly homologous variants formed a TCR beta motif that appeared characteristic of ankylosing spondylitis blood.

These receptors' antigens are unknown. TCRdb passed the 5' RACE reads through MiXCR, listing each CDR3 protein once. Of around 450,000 distinct CDR3 sequences listed, about 25% are singletons. Sequenced: blood, either unsorted or a sorted T cell fraction (not recorded which). Source of these receptors: a male donor with ankylosing spondylitis.

In this sample, this clonotype turned up a few times. The chain links TRBV7-2 to TRBJ2-6; D is uncertain. V was cut by 5 bases and J by 1 base, with 6 bases left in between. Germline V gives CDR1 SGHTA, CDR2 FQGNSA. The CDR3 spans 14 residues. CDR3: CASSKESGANVLTF. CDR3 bases: TGTGCCAGCAGCAAGGAGTCTGGGGCCAACGTCCTGACTTTC.

The CDR3 DNA reads as TGTGCCAGCCGACTTTTTGGGGCGAACACTGAAGCTTTCTTT. Protein product: CASRLFGANTEAFF. This chain links TRBV4-2 with TRBJ1-1; a weak D match, TRBD1 (5 bases). Germline lookup yields CDR1 LGHNA and CDR2 YNFKEQ. The CDR3 extends over 14 amino acids. V dropped 8 bases and J dropped 1 base, with 14 bases sitting between them.

The sample holds a few counts of this clonotype. V gene TRBV28 combines with J gene TRBJ2-4, with D possibly matching TRBD1 (6 bases). Looked up from germline, CDR1 is MDHEN and CDR2 is SYDVKM. The CDR3 contains 14 residues. The germline V and J ends were trimmed by 2 bases and 4 bases, with 9 bases remaining between them. The CDR3 sequence: CASSLLGQKNIQYF. In DNA form, the CDR3 reads TGTGCCAGCAGTTTACTAGGACAGAAAAACATTCAGTACTTC.

Many counts were recorded for this clonotype. The gene calls are TRBV7-2 and TRBJ2-1, with TRBD2 matching over 10 bases. Trimming at V came to 5 bases and at J to 5 bases, leaving 6 bases not matched to a gene. Germline CDR1 SGHTA, CDR2 FQGNSA. The CDR3 extends over 15 amino acids. In nucleotides, the CDR3 is TGTGCCAGCAGCCAAAGGACTAGCGGTGACAATGAGCAGTTCTTC. It specifies CASSQRTSGDNEQFF.

The chain recombines TRBV20-1 with TRBJ1-5; possible D gene TRBD1, 5 bases. There are 13 residues in the CDR3. V was clipped by 3 bases and J by 7 bases, with 13 bases between them. Germline V gene data show CDR1 as DFQATT and CDR2 as SNEGSKA (reference sequence). CDR3 nucleotide sequence: TGCAGTGCTAGTGGACGGAAGGGGCAGCCCCAGCATTTT. As protein: CSASGRKGQPQHF.

In its sample, this clonotype was seen many times. This sequence joins TRBV15 and TRBJ1-2, with D possibly TRBD1 on 5 matching bases. The CDR3 has 14 residues. The V end lost 0 bases, the J end lost 2 bases, and 7 bases lay between the germline ends. CDR1 and CDR2 from the germline V gene are LNHNV and YYDKDF (reference sequence). The CDR3 DNA sequence: TGTGCCACCAGCAGAGATCGACAGAACTATGGCTACACCTTC. This gives the protein CATSRDRQNYGYTF.

This clonotype was picked up a small number of times. The chain links TRBV3-1 to TRBJ1-2; possible D gene TRBD1, 5 bases. The CDR3 extends over 16 amino acids. Germline V gene lookup returns CDR1 LGHDT and CDR2 YNNKEL (reference sequence). V was trimmed by 0 bases and J by 3 bases, leaving 14 bases between them. CDR3 nucleotide sequence: TGTGCCAGCAGCCAAGAGGGGGTTAACTCCTACTATGGCTACACCTTC. It codes for CASSQEGVNSYYGYTF.

This rearrangement joins TRBV5-1 to TRBJ2-7; 10 nucleotides line up with TRBD2. The CDR3 covers 15 residues. The V gene's germline CDR1 is SGHRS and CDR2 YFSETQ. Trimming took 4 bases from V and 2 from J; bases not matched to a gene: 6. The CDR3 DNA is TGCGCCAGCAGCCCTGGACTAGCGGACCCCTACGAGCAGTACTTC. Translating gives CASSPGLADPYEQYF.

The chain couples TRBV5-1 to TRBJ2-3, with 7 bases matching TRBD2. Germline CDR1 reads SGHRS; CDR2 reads YFSETQ. The CDR3 is 15 amino acids. Losses at the gene ends were 7 bases for V and 6 bases for J; bases not matched to a gene: 14. The CDR3 sequence is CASRPGGAGEDTQYF. The CDR3 DNA sequence: TGCGCCAGCCGGCCTGGCGGGGCGGGAGAGGATACGCAGTATTTT. Combining the CDR3 with reference TRBV5-1 and TRBJ2-3 gives the whole variable domain KAGVTQTPRYLIKTRGQQVTLSCSPISGHRSVSWYQQTPGQGLQFLFEYFSETQRNKGNFPGRFSGRQFSNSRSEMNVSTLELGDSALYLCASRPGGAGEDTQYFGPGTRLTVL.

This chain connects TRBV15 to TRBJ2-6; TRBD1 agrees at 9 bases. The germline CDR1 and CDR2 sequences are LNHNV and YYDKDF (reference sequence). This CDR3 is built from 21 residues. Germline trimming cut 5 bases from V and 1 base from J; bases unmatched to any gene: 18. The CDR3 nucleotides read TGTGCCACCAGCTTGTACGGGACAGGGATCGAGGGACATTCTGGGGCCAACGTCCTGACTTTC. Encoded protein: CATSLYGTGIEGHSGANVLTF.

This chain connects TRBV6-1 to TRBJ2-4; D possibly corresponds to TRBD2 (5 bases). The germline CDR1 and CDR2 sequences are MNHNS and SASEGT. The CDR3 totals 14 residues. The V end lost 6 bases, the J end lost 0 bases, and 9 bases lay between the germline ends. As DNA, the CDR3 is TGTGCCAGCAGAGCGGAATTAGCCAAAAACATTCAGTACTTC. This translates into CASRAELAKNIQYF.

The genes are TRBV7-9 and TRBJ1-1; a possible D gene is TRBD1 (5 bases). Germline CDR1 is SEHNR and CDR2 is FQNEAQ (reference sequence). V lost 1 base and J 5 bases, leaving 14 bases between the germline ends. The CDR3 consists of 15 residues. The CDR3 nucleotides read TGTGCCAGCAGCTTAGTGTACGGGGGGGGAACTGAAGCTTTCTTT. Translated: CASSLVYGGGTEAFF.

The gene calls are TRBV20-1 and TRBJ1-2; no clear D. Germline V gives CDR1 DFQATT, CDR2 SNEGSKA (reference sequence). V was shortened by 3 bases and J by 4 bases, with 12 bases between the two germline ends. CDR3 length: 13 residues. The chain's CDR3 is CSASGTASYGYTF. In nucleotides, the CDR3 is TGCAGTGCTAGTGGAACGGCCTCCTATGGCTACACCTTC.

V is TRBV12-3 or TRBV12-4 and J is TRBJ2-1, with a weak D call TRBD2 (5 bases). This CDR3 is 14 amino acids long. Trimming stripped 5 bases from V and 0 bases from J, with 8 bases between. CDR3 nucleotides: TGTGCCAGCAGTGCAGCGGTCTCCTACAATGAGCAGTTCTTC. This encodes CASSAAVSYNEQFF.

The rearrangement joins TRBV20-1 to TRBJ1-3; 8 bases are a match to TRBD1. Trimming cost V 3 bases and J 2 bases; bases outside gene matches: 3. This CDR3 contains 14 residues. Germline CDR1 reads DFQATT; CDR2 reads SNEGSKA (reference sequence). The DNA of the CDR3 is TGCAGTGCTAGGACACAGGGGGCTGGAAACACCATATATTTT. As protein: CSARTQGAGNTIYF.

This clonotype has a handful of counts. The rearrangement links TRBV12-3 or TRBV12-4 to TRBJ1-1; D unclear. The ends were cut back, 7 bases at V and 6 bases at J, with 18 bases in the middle. There are 14 residues in the CDR3. The CDR3 bases are TGTGCCAGCACCGCGAGGCTCCTGCCATCTGAAGCTTTCTTT. Translating gives CASTARLLPSEAFF.

Ten or more counts support this clonotype. The chain recombines TRBV4-2 with TRBJ1-6; D gene ambiguous. This CDR3 is built from 16 residues. CDR1 and CDR2 from the germline V gene are LGHNA and YNFKEQ. Trimming pared 1 base from V and 2 bases from J, leaving 9 bases between. The CDR3 nucleotides read TGTGCCAGCAGCCAAGTGGTGAGGACCTATAATTCACCCCTCCACTTT. Protein: CASSQVVRTYNSPLHF.

The rearrangement links TRBV7-2 to TRBJ2-1, with D unclear. The CDR3 covers 15 residues. Germline-derived CDR1 and CDR2 are SGHTA and FQGNSA. Deletions cut 2 bases from V and 3 bases from J, with 11 bases between. CDR3 amino acids: CASSLWSSNYNEQFF. DNA for the CDR3: TGTGCCAGCAGCTTATGGAGTTCTAACTACAATGAGCAGTTCTTC. The full variable domain, rest sourced from reference TRBV7-2 and TRBJ2-1, is GAGVSQSPSNKVTEKGKDVELRCDPISGHTALYWYRQSLGQGLEFLIYFQGNSAPDKSGLPSDRFSAERTGGSVSTLTIQRTQQEDSAVYLCASSLWSSNYNEQFFGPGTRLTVL.

In its sample, this clonotype was seen a few times. This chain uses TRBV5-1 with TRBJ1-5; D is possibly TRBD1 (5 bases). V lost 4 bases, J lost 2 bases, and 13 bases lay in between. The V gene's germline CDR1 is SGHRS and CDR2 YFSETQ. The CDR3 is made up of 15 amino acids. DNA of the CDR3: TGCGCCAGCAGCGCGGGGGTGGGTGGCAATCAGCCCCAGCATTTT. Its translation: CASSAGVGGNQPQHF.

This clonotype was counted only a few times. This rearrangement joins TRBV5-1 to TRBJ2-3; 8 nucleotides line up with TRBD1. Germline V CDR1 and CDR2: SGHRS, YFSETQ. The CDR3 contains 16 residues. Losses at the gene ends were 0 bases for V and 6 bases for J; bases not matched to a gene: 9. The CDR3 loop is CASSLGQGFGWDTQYF. CDR3 sequence (DNA): TGCGCCAGCAGCTTGGGACAGGGGTTCGGTTGGGATACGCAGTATTTT.

This chain links TRBV20-1 with TRBJ1-2, with TRBD1 as a possible D gene (5 bases). The germline CDR1 and CDR2 sequences are DFQATT and SNEGSKA (reference sequence). The CDR3 covers 16 residues. The ends were cut back, 6 bases at V and 0 bases at J, with 20 bases in the middle. As DNA, the CDR3 is TGCAGTGCCCCCCCGGAAATAGACAGAACTAACTATGGCTACACCTTC. Protein sequence: CSAPPEIDRTNYGYTF.

This sequence joins TRBV10-3 and TRBJ2-7; no reliable D call. V lost 2 bases and J 0 bases, leaving 17 bases between the germline ends. The CDR3 loop spans 17 amino acids. Germline V gene data show CDR1 as ENHRY and CDR2 as SYGVKD. The CDR3 is CAISEPLVRQSSYEQYF. As DNA, the CDR3 is TGTGCCATCAGTGAGCCGCTAGTGCGGCAGAGCTCCTACGAGCAGTACTTC.

The chain combines TRBV20-1 with TRBJ2-7, with D possibly being TRBD1 or TRBD2 (5 bases each). Trimming pared 0 bases from V and 2 bases from J, leaving 14 bases between. Germline CDR1 reads DFQATT; CDR2 reads SNEGSKA (reference sequence). This CDR3 comprises 15 residues. CDR3 nucleotide sequence: TGCAGTGCTAGAGATGACCGGGACGGCGCCTACGAGCAGTACGTC. This gives the protein CSARDDRDGAYEQYV.

There are a few counts of this clonotype. V usage is TRBV6-1 and J usage is TRBJ2-7; a possible D gene is TRBD1 (5 bases). The germline V gene encodes CDR1 MNHNS and CDR2 SASEGT. V lost 7 bases and J 0 bases, leaving 16 bases between the germline ends. The CDR3 spans 15 residues. CDR3: CASTAGPTLSYEQYV. CDR3 coding DNA: TGTGCCAGCACCGCAGGGCCGACTCTCTCCTACGAGCAGTACGTC.

This chain uses TRBV6-2 or TRBV6-3 with TRBJ2-1; D ambiguous. V was cut by 2 bases and J by 0 bases, with 17 bases left in between. Germline loops: CDR1 MNHEY, CDR2 SVGEGT. The CDR3 is 18 amino acids. The CDR3 is CASSYTLDLPFSYNEQFF. The CDR3 DNA sequence: TGTGCCAGCAGTTACACCTTAGATCTACCGTTCTCCTACAATGAGCAGTTCTTC.

The CDR3 DNA is TGCAGTGCTATGGGGATATGGGACTACACCTTC. Translated, it gives CSAMGIWDYTF. The rearrangement joins TRBV20-1 to TRBJ1-2; D is ambiguous. The germline gives CDR1 DFQATT, CDR2 SNEGSKA (reference sequence). This CDR3 comprises 11 residues. V lost 4 bases to trimming and J lost 10 bases, with 13 bases between them.